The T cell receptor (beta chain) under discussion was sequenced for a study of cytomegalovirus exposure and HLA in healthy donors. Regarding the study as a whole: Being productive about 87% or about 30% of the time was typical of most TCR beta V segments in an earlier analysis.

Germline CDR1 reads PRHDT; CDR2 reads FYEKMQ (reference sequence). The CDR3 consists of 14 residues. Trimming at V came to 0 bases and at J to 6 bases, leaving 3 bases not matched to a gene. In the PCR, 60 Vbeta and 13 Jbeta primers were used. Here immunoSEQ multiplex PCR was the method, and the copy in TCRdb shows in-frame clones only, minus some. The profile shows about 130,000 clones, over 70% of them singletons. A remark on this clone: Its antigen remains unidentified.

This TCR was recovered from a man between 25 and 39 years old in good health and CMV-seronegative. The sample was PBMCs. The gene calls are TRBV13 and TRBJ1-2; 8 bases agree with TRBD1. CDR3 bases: TGTGCCAGCAGCTTAGGGCAGGGGGCGGATGGCTACACCTTC. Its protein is CASSLGQGADGYTF.